The 10 T cell receptor beta chains reported below all come from one sample, sequenced in a study of blood T cell repertoires in COVID-19. Sequenced by immunoSEQ multiplex PCR; TCRdb stores in-frame clones only, minus some. The table shows about 160,000 clones, with 80% to 95% occurring only once. Source material: peripheral blood. All receptors come from a man under 40 with COVID-19, enrolled during active disease.

The J gene is TRBJ1-2, the V gene TRBV9; no firm D call. This CDR3 region has 13 residues. The germline gives CDR1 SGDLS, CDR2 YYNGEE. V was pared by 0 bases and J by 5 bases, with 8 bases between. The CDR3, as DNA: TGTGCCAGCAGCGTAGACAGAAATTATGGCTACACCTTC. This sequence encodes CASSVDRNYGYTF.

The V and J genes are TRBV9 and TRBJ2-1; TRBD2 is a possible D gene (5 bases). Trimming cost V 3 bases and J 1 base, with 17 bases left between them. Germline-derived CDR1 and CDR2 are SGDLS and YYNGEE. CDR3 size: 17 residues. CDR3 sequence reads: CASSAGEWGRSYNEQFF. Written as DNA, the CDR3 is TGTGCCAGCAGCGCCGGGGAATGGGGAAGGTCCTACAATGAGCAGTTCTTC.

The chain carries TRBV19 and TRBJ1-1; TRBD1 might be the D (6 bases). CDR1 and CDR2 from the germline V gene are LNHDA and SQIVND (reference sequence). V was cut by 6 bases and J by 0 bases, with 17 bases left in between. This CDR3 comprises 16 residues. The chain's CDR3 is CASRPRGRIMNTEAFF. The CDR3 DNA follows: TGTGCCAGTAGGCCCAGGGGTCGGATTATGAACACTGAAGCTTTCTTT.

The chain employs TRBV21-1 and TRBJ1-2; the table's TRBD1 call for D was not verified on the DNA. TRBV21-1 is designated a pseudogene. There are 13 residues in the CDR3. CDR3 nucleotides: TGTGCCAGCACTACAGGGGATCCGTGTGGCTACACCTTC. Its protein product is CASTTGDPCGYTF.

The chain joins TRBV30 to TRBJ1-2, with D unclear. Trimming left V 1 base short and J 4 bases short, with 13 bases between. The germline V gene has CDR1 GTSNPN and CDR2 SVGIG (reference sequence). The CDR3 consists of 14 residues. The CDR3 coding sequence is TGTGCCTGGAGTGCCCCTGTGAGCATCTATGGCTACACCTTC. Encoded protein: CAWSAPVSIYGYTF. The full variable domain, with the rest looked up from reference TRBV30 and TRBJ1-2, is SQTIHQWPATLVQPVGSPLSLECTVEGTSNPNLYWYRQAAGRGLQLLFYSVGIGQISSEVPQNLSASRPQDRQFILSSKKLLLSDSGFYLCAWSAPVSIYGYTFGSGTRLTVV.

The chain uses TRBV24-1 and TRBJ2-1; 9 nucleotides line up with TRBD1. The J segment lost 9 bases and the V segment lost 4 bases, leaving 12 bases of the junction unmatched. Germline CDR1 and CDR2: KGHDR and SFDVKD. CDR3 size: 16 residues. CDR3 bases: TGTGCCACCAGTGACCACAGGACAGGGGCCAAGGGTGAGCAGTTCTTC. Translation gives CATSDHRTGAKGEQFF.

The V call is TRBV4-2, the J call TRBJ2-7; TRBD1 agrees at 7 bases. V lost 1 base to trimming and J lost 1 base; unmatched junction nucleotides: 4. The CDR3 is 15 amino acids. CDR1 is LGHNA, CDR2 YNFKEQ, per germline. CDR3 nucleotides: TGTGCCAGCAGCCAAGGGACAGGAGATTCCTACGAGCAGTACTTC. Translating gives CASSQGTGDSYEQYF.

CDR3: CASSAGERGTQPQHF. CDR3 coding DNA: TGTGCCAGCAGCGCGGGGGAGCGGGGGACTCAGCCCCAGCATTTT. The chain recombines TRBV9 with TRBJ1-5; maybe TRBD1 (5 bases). Trimming took 3 bases from V and 6 from J, leaving 16 bases between them. This CDR3 comprises 15 residues. The germline V gene encodes CDR1 SGDLS and CDR2 YYNGEE.

V and J are TRBV29-1 and TRBJ2-5; TRBD1 matches 9 bases. The junction had 6 bases not matched to a gene; V was cut back by 5 bases and J by 5 bases. The germline V gene has CDR1 SQVTM and CDR2 ANQGSEA. This CDR3 spans 13 amino acids. The CDR3 DNA reads as TGCAGCGTTTTACAGGGGGCCGGGGAGACCCAGTACTTC. It is translated as CSVLQGAGETQYF.

This chain uses TRBV7-2 with TRBJ2-3; 11 nucleotides line up with TRBD2. The germline CDR1 and CDR2 sequences are SGHTA and FQGNSA. CDR3 length: 15 amino acids. J gave up 7 bases and V 0 bases, and 3 bases lay outside the gene matches. CDR3 bases: TGTGCCAGCAGCTTAGCACTAGCGGGAGTACATACGCAGTATTTT. Encoded protein: CASSLALAGVHTQYF.